This T cell receptor beta chain was profiled in a study of STAT3 mutations in large granular lymphocyte leukemia. Study at large: Roughly half the longitudinally sequenced T-LGLL patients had canonical STAT3 mutations.

The CDR3 length is 15 residues. Germline assignment: CDR1 GTSNPN and CDR2 SVGIG (reference sequence). V was trimmed by 6 bases and J by 4 bases, leaving 22 bases between them. Each sample's TCRbeta library yielded on average around 41,000 productive templates. Libraries were prepared by immunoSEQ multiplex PCR; TCRdb keeps only in-frame clonotypes and omits some of them. The repertoire includes about 4,600 clones, about half of them detected once, and roughly 80% sits in the top ten. About this clone itself: No antigen is known for it.

Study-level points and caveats: In T-cell large granular lymphocyte leukemia, about half of patients showed multiple immunodominant subclonotypes. TCR clonotype switching after therapy occurred in about 30% of the 18 patients. Variable sampling intervals and differing treatment regimens complicated linking therapy response to TCR clonal burden changes.

The material sequenced was peripheral blood mononuclear cells. The sequence derives from a man in his fifties or sixties with T-cell large granular lymphocyte leukemia. Some clones in this sample may be carry-over from other donors' samples. This chain uses TRBV30 with TRBJ2-7, with TRBD1 as a possible D gene (5 bases). DNA for the CDR3: TGTGCCTGCCATATTGATTGGGGCGCGAAGTACGAGCAGTACTTC. Translated, it gives CACHIDWGAKYEQYF.